The clone carrying this T cell receptor (beta chain) was detected only once. TCRdb's table, derived via immunoSEQ multiplex PCR, lists solely in-frame clones and lacks some. The data contain some 100,000 clones, about nine tenths of them singletons. The data were taken from a study of control samples from healthy donors and cancer patients. CDR3 length: 15 amino acids. Germline V gives CDR1 MNHEY, CDR2 SMNVEV (reference sequence). V was pared by 9 bases and J by 1 base, with 15 bases between. The J gene is TRBJ2-2, the V gene TRBV27; D tentatively fits TRBD1 or TRBD2 (6 bases each). The TCR sequence derives from a human donor in good health. The donor label of this sample is uncertain. The sequenced sample consisted of blood. The CDR3 DNA reads TGTGCCAGTAGAAGGGGGGCGCAGAACACCGGGGAGCTGTTTTTT. Translated: CASRRGAQNTGELFF.